Following are 19 T cell receptor beta chains from one sample sequenced in a study of cytomegalovirus exposure and HLA in healthy donors. TCRdb keeps only in-frame clones here, not all; method: immunoSEQ multiplex PCR. The sample contains roughly 220,000 clones, around 80% of which appear only once. The specimen sequenced was PBMCs. The receptors were sampled from a woman aged 30 to 39 in good health and CMV-seropositive.

The J gene is TRBJ1-4, the V gene TRBV7-2; D remains unclear. Trimming removed 5 bases from V and 12 bases from J, with 22 bases in between. CDR1 and CDR2 from the germline V gene are SGHTA and FQGNSA. The CDR3 loop spans 15 amino acids. The DNA of the CDR3 is TGTGCCAGCAGCCCCTCATCTGGGCTAACCGGGGAACTGTTTTTT. This sequence encodes CASSPSSGLTGELFF.

The gene calls are TRBV5-1 and TRBJ2-2; unclear D gene. This CDR3 region has 15 residues. CDR1 is SGHRS and CDR2 is YFSETQ in the germline V gene. V lost 0 bases and J 1 base, leaving 7 bases between the germline ends. CDR3 region: CASSLVERNTGELFF. For the CDR3, the DNA is TGCGCCAGCAGCTTGGTGGAGCGGAACACCGGGGAGCTGTTTTTT.

Here the CDR3 DNA reads TGTGCCAGCAGTGGAGGAGTGAACACTGAAGCTTTCTTT. Translating it yields CASSGGVNTEAFF. This rearrangement joins TRBV27 to TRBJ1-1, with no clear D. Germline-derived CDR1 and CDR2 are MNHEY and SMNVEV (reference sequence). Trimming left V 5 bases short and J 0 bases short, with 7 bases between. CDR3 size: 13 residues.

This clone showed up many times. The chain uses TRBV7-2 and TRBJ1-1; D gene unclear. Trimming removed 2 bases at V and 1 base at J, with 11 bases between. Per the germline V gene, CDR1 is SGHTA and CDR2 is FQGNSA. The CDR3 has 15 amino acids. The CDR3 region has the DNA TGTGCCAGCAGCTTATTGGCCCAGCGGAACACTGAAGCTTTCTTT. It yields the protein CASSLLAQRNTEAFF.

The genes are TRBV15 and TRBJ1-2; the D gene is possibly TRBD1 (5 bases). Trimming took 0 bases from V and 5 from J, leaving 13 bases between them. The germline V gene has CDR1 LNHNV and CDR2 YYDKDF (reference sequence). The CDR3 covers 15 residues. The chain's CDR3 is CATSREGAQGYGYTF. The DNA for the CDR3 is TGTGCCACCAGCAGAGAAGGGGCGCAAGGTTATGGCTACACCTTC.

The DNA of the CDR3 is TGTGCCAGCAGTTATCACTCGGGAGCTTTCTTT. Its translation is CASSYHSGAFF. This chain uses TRBV28 with TRBJ1-1; D is uncertain. V was shortened by 4 bases and J by 10 bases, with 10 bases between the two germline ends. Germline V gene sequence: CDR1 MDHEN, CDR2 SYDVKM. The CDR3 loop spans 11 amino acids.

This chain links TRBV6-1 with TRBJ2-1, with 9 nucleotides matching TRBD2. Trimming removed 3 bases from V and 8 bases from J; junction bases left unmatched: 8. The germline V gene has CDR1 MNHNS and CDR2 SASEGT. CDR3 length: 15 residues. The CDR3 bases are TGTGCCAGCAGTGAGAGGGCTAGCGGGATGGATGAGCAGTTCTTC. It specifies CASSERASGMDEQFF.

The V and J genes are TRBV27 and TRBJ2-6, with 9 positions matching TRBD1. The CDR3 extends over 18 amino acids. V lost 6 bases and J lost 0; bases outside the gene matches: 9. Per germline, CDR1 MNHEY and CDR2 SMNVEV (reference sequence). In DNA form, the CDR3 reads TGTGCCAGCAGGGACAGGGGATCCCAACTCTCTGGGGCCAACGTCCTGACTTTC. The encoded protein is CASRDRGSQLSGANVLTF.

The chain has TRBV4-1 and TRBJ2-6; unclear D gene. The germline CDR1 and CDR2 sequences are MGHRA and YSYEKL. The CDR3 is 15 amino acids. The ends were cut back, 6 bases at V and 0 bases at J, with 9 bases in the middle. The CDR3 loop is CASSQALSGANVLTF. The CDR3 bases are TGCGCCAGCAGTCAGGCCCTCTCTGGGGCCAACGTCCTGACTTTC.

The rearrangement links TRBV27 to TRBJ1-1; D remains unclear. Per the germline V gene, CDR1 is MNHEY and CDR2 is SMNVEV (reference sequence). The CDR3 sequence is 13 residues long. V lost 7 bases and J lost 4, with 13 bases in between. CDR3 DNA sequence: TGTGCCAGCACTCTCCGGGGAGGCACTGAAGCTTTCTTT. This codes for CASTLRGGTEAFF.

The CDR3: CAWKLVTEAFF. CDR3 nucleotides: TGTGCCTGGAAATTGGTCACTGAAGCTTTCTTT. This sequence joins TRBV30 and TRBJ1-1; no firm D call. The CDR3 covers 11 residues. V lost 4 bases and J lost 4, with 7 bases in between. Germline CDR1 GTSNPN, CDR2 SVGIG (reference sequence).

The chain is built from TRBV6-1 and TRBJ2-7; D call uncertain. Trimming removed 1 base from V and 4 bases from J, with 8 bases in between. The CDR3 has 13 residues. Germline V gene sequence: CDR1 MNHNS, CDR2 SASEGT. The CDR3 reads CASSEVWGYEQYF. The CDR3 DNA reads TGTGCCAGCAGTGAAGTCTGGGGTTACGAGCAGTACTTC.

The chain links TRBV2 to TRBJ2-7, with 9 bases fitting TRBD1. In germline, CDR1 is SNHLY, CDR2 FYNNEI. The CDR3 is 14 residues long. The V gene end was trimmed by 6 bases and the J gene end by 5 bases; junction bases not matched to a gene: 8. DNA for the CDR3: TGTGCCAGCAGCATCGGACAGGGGTACCACGAGCAGTACTTC. Translation: CASSIGQGYHEQYF. Supplemented by reference TRBV2 and TRBJ2-7, the full variable domain reads EPEVTQTPSHQVTQMGQEVILRCVPISNHLYFYWYRQILGQKVEFLVSFYNNEISEKSEIFDDQFSVERPDGSNFTLKIRSTKLEDSAMYFCASSIGQGYHEQYFGPGTRLTVT.

A single count supports this clone. This sequence joins TRBV6-1 and TRBJ1-1; TRBD1 matches at 9 bases. CDR1 and CDR2 (germline): MNHNS, SASEGT. The CDR3 is 13 residues long. The J segment lost 4 bases and the V segment lost 6 bases, leaving 3 bases of the junction unmatched. CDR3 DNA sequence: TGTGCCAGCAGGTGGACAGGGGCCACTGAAGCTTTCTTT. Translation: CASRWTGATEAFF.

The chain recombines TRBV6-4 with TRBJ2-1; a weak D match, TRBD2 (5 bases). The CDR3 loop spans 14 amino acids. Deletions cut 4 bases from V and 0 bases from J, with 7 bases between. Germline V lookup: CDR1 MRHNA, CDR2 SNTAGT. The CDR3 reads CASSVGGSYNEQFF. Written as DNA, the CDR3 is TGTGCCAGCAGTGTCGGAGGCTCCTACAATGAGCAGTTCTTC.

This chain connects TRBV6-1 to TRBJ1-3; a possible D gene is TRBD1 (6 bases). The CDR3 contains 15 residues. Germline V gene sequence: CDR1 MNHNS, CDR2 SASEGT. V lost 2 bases and J lost 4, with 12 bases in between. CDR3 bases: TGTGCCAGCAGTGAATGGGAGGGGGAAGGAAACACCATATATTTT. This sequence encodes CASSEWEGEGNTIYF.

The chain couples TRBV2 to TRBJ2-1, with 9 bases fitting TRBD2. This CDR3 has 14 residues. The germline gives CDR1 SNHLY, CDR2 FYNNEI. V was clipped by 6 bases and J by 7 bases; unmatched bases: 7. The CDR3 nucleotides are TGTGCCAGCAGAGTAGCGGGAGTGTTTAATGAGCAGTTCTTC. It is translated as CASRVAGVFNEQFF.

The chain links TRBV27 to TRBJ1-1, with D possibly being TRBD1 (6 bases). Germline values: CDR1 MNHEY, CDR2 SMNVEV (reference sequence). The CDR3 is 14 residues long. V lost 6 bases, J lost 3 bases, and 14 bases lay in between. CDR3 loop: CASSHPPGDTEAFF. The CDR3 nucleotides are TGTGCCAGCAGCCACCCGCCAGGGGACACTGAAGCTTTCTTT.

Only a few counts were recorded for this clone. The J gene is TRBJ1-5, the V gene TRBV4-1; D possibly corresponds to TRBD1 (5 bases). Germline V CDR1 and CDR2: MGHRA, YSYEKL. V was clipped by 4 bases and J by 4 bases, with 11 bases between them. CDR3 length: 14 amino acids. This CDR3 reads CASSPRGQNQPQHF. CDR3 nucleotides: TGCGCCAGCAGCCCACGGGGCCAAAATCAGCCCCAGCATTTT.